This TCR beta chain was sequenced during a study of T cell repertoires in cytomegalovirus infection. Study background: Shared public TCR beta signatures pointed to both CMV infection and a matching HLA type. Overall study findings and caveats: Carriers of CMV plus the relevant HLA were identified by cumulative public TCR beta family frequency. Dominating the ex vivo response were HLA-C-restricted CMV-specific TCR beta clonotypes.

Worth noting for this clonotype: The antigen is not known.

TCRdb passed the reads through MiXCR, listing each CDR3 protein once. The table lists hundreds of thousands of distinct CDR3 sequences, more than 25% of them singletons. The V and J ends lost 6 bases and 5 bases, in that order; junction bases with no gene match: 10. This CDR3 comprises 16 residues. Germline values: CDR1 SGHAT, CDR2 FQNNGV. Sequencing used cultured CD8+ T cells from PBMCs, obtained from culture after CMV antigen stimulation. This sequence was found in a human donor in good health (CMV status not recorded). Some clones in this sample may be carry-over from other donors' samples. The genes are TRBV11-2 and TRBJ2-1, with 10 bases matching TRBD2. The CDR3 spells CASSSRAGGRNNEQFF. The CDR3 DNA reads TGTGCCAGCAGTTCAAGAGCGGGGGGGCGGAACAATGAGCAGTTCTTC.